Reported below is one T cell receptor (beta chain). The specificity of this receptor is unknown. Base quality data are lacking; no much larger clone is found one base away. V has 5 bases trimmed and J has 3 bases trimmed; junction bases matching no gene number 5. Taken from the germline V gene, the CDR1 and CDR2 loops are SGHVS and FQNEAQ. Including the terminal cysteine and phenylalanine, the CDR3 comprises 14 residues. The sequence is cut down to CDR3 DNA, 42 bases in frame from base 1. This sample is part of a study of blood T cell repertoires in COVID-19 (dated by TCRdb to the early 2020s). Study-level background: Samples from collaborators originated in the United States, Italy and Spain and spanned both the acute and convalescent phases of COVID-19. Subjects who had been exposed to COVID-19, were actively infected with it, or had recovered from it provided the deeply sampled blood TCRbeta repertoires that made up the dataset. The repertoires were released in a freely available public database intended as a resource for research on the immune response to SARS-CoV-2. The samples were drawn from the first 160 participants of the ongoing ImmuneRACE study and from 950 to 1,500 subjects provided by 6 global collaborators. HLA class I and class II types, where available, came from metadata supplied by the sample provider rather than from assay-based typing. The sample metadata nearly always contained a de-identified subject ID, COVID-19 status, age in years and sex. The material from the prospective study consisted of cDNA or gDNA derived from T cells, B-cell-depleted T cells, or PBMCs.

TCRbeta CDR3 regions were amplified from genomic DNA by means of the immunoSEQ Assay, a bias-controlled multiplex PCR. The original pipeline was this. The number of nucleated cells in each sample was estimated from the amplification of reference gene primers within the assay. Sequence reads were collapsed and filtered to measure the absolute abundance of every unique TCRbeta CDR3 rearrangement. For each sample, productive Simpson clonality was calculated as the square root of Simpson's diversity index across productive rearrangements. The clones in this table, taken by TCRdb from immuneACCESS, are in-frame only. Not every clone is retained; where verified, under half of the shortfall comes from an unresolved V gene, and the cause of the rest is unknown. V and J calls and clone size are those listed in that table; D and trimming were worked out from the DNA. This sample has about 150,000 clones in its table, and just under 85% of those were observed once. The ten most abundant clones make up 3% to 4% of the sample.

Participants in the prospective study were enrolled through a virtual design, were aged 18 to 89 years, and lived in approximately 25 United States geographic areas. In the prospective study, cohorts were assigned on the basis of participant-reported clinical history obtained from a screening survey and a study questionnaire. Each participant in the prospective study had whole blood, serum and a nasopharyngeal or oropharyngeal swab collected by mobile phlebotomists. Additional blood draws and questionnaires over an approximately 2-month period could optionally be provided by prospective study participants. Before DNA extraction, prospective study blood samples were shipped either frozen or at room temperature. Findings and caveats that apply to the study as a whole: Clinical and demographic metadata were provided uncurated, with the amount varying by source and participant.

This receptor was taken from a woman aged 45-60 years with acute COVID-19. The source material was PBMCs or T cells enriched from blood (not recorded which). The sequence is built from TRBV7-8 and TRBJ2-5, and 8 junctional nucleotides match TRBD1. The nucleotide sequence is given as TGTGCCAGCAGCACCCCGGACAGGGAAGAGACCCAGTACTTC. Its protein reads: CASSTPDREETQYF.